Below, one T cell receptor (beta chain) is given with its context. No antigen is known for it. These data come from a study of post-analysis software for immune sequencing data. Broader study findings: Samples from a shared batch, those prepared together, strongly co-clustered by F measure. When compared against controls, multiple sclerosis patients showed significantly lower normalized Chao1 diversity.

Sequencing libraries made from TCR beta cDNA carried unique molecular identifiers. Each CDR3 protein gets one entry after TCRdb re-called the PCR reads with MiXCR. The data contain roughly 570,000 distinct CDR3 sequences, approximately 34% of them singletons. The sequencing sample was made of blood. The origin of this receptor is a girl aged 2-17 years with multiple sclerosis.

CDR3 bases: TGCAGTCCGGACAGAAACACTGAAGCTTTCTTT. Translating gives CSPDRNTEAFF. J is TRBJ1-1 and V is TRBV20-1; D might be TRBD1 (6 bases). The germline V gene encodes CDR1 DFQATT and CDR2 SNEGSKA (reference sequence). The V gene lost 8 bases and the J gene lost 2 bases, with 9 bases spanning the gap. This CDR3 is built from 11 residues.